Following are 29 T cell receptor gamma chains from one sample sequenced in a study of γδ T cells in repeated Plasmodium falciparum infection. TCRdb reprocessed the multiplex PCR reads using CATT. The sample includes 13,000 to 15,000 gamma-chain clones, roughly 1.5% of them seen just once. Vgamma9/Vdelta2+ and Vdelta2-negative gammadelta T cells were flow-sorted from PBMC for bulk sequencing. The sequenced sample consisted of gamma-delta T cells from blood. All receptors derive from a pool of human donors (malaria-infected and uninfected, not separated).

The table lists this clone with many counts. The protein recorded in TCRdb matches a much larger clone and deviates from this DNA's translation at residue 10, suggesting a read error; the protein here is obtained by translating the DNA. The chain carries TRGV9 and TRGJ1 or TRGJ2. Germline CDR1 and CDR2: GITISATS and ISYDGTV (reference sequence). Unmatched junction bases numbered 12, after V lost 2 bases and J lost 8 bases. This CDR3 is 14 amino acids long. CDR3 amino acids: CALWEEFKYHKKLF. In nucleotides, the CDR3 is TGTGCCTTGTGGGAGGAATTCAAATATCATAAGAAACTCTTT.

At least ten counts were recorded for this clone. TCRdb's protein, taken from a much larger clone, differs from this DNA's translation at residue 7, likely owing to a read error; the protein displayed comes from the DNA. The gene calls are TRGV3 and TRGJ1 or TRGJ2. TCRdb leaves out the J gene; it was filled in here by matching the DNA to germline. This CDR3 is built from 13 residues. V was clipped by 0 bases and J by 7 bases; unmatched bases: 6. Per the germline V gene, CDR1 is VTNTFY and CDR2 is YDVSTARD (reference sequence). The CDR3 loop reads CATWDRHWYKKLF. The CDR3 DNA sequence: TGTGCCACCTGGGACAGGCACTGGTATAAGAAACTCTTT.

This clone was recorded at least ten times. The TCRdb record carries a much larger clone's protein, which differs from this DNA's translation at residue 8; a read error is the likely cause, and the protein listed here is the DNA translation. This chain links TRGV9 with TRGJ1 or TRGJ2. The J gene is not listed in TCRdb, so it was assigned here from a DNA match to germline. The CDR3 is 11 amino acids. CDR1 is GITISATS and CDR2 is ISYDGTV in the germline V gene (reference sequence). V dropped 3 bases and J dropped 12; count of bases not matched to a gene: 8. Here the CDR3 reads CALWELFRKLF. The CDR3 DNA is TGTGCCTTGTGGGAGCTTTTCCGGAAACTCTTT.

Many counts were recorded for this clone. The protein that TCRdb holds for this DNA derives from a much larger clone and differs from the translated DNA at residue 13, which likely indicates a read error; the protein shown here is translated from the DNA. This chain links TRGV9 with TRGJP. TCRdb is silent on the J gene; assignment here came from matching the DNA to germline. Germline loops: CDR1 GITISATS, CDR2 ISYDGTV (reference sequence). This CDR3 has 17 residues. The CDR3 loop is CALWEVKAKLGKRIKVF. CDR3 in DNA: TGTGCCTTGTGGGAGGTGAAGGCCAAGTTGGGCAAAAGAATCAAGGTATTT.

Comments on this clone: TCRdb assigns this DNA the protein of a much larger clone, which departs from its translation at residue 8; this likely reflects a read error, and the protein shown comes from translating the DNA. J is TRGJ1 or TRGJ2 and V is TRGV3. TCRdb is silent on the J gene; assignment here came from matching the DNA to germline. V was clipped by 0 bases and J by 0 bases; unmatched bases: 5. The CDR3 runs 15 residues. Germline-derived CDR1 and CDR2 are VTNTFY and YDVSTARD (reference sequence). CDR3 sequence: CATWDRQANYYKKLF. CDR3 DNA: TGTGCCACCTGGGACAGGCAGGCGAATTATTATAAGAAACTCTTT.

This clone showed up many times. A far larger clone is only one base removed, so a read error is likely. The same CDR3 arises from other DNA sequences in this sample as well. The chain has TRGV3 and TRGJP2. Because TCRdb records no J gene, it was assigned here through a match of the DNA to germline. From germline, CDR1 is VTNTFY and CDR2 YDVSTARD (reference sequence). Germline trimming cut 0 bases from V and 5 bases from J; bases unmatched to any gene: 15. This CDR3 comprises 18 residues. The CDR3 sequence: CATWDRPLGPWSDWIKTF. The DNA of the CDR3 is TGTGCCACCTGGGACAGGCCGTTAGGCCCCTGGAGTGATTGGATCAAGACGTTT.

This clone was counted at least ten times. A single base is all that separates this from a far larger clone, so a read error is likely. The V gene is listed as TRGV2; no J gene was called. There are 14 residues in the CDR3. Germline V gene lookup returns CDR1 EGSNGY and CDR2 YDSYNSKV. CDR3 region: CATWDGLLGTKKLF. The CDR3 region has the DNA TGTGCCACCTGGGACGGGCTACTGGGTACCAAGAAGCTCTTT.

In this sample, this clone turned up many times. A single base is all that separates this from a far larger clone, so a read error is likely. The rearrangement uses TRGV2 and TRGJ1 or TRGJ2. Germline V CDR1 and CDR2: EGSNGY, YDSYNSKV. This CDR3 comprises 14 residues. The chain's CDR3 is CASWDGPYYYKKLF. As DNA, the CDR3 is TGTGCCTCCTGGGACGGACCTTATTATTATAAGAAACTCTTT.

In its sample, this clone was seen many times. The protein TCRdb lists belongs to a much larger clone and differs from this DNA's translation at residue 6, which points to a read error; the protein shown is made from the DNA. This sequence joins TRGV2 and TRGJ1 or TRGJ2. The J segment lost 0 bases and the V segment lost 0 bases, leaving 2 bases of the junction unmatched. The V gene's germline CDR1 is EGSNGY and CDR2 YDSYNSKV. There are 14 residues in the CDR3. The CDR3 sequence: CATWDGPNYYKKLF. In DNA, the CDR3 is TGTGCCACCTGGGACGGGCCGAATTATTATAAGAAACTCTTT.

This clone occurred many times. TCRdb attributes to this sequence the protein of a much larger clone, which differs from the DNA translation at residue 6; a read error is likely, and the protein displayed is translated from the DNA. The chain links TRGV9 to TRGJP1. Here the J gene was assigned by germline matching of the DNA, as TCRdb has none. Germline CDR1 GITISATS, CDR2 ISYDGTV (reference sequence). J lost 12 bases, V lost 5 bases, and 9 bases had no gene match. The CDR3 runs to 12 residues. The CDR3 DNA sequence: TGTGCCTTGTGGGTCCAGGTGGGGTTCAAGATATTT. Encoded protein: CALWVQVGFKIF.

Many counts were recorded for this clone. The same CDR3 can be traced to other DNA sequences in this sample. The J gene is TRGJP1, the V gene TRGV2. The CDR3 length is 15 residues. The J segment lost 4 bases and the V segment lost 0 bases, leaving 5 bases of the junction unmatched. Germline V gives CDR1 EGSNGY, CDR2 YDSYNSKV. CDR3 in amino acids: CATWDGPDTGWFKIF. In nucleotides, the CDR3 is TGTGCCACCTGGGACGGGCCGGACACTGGTTGGTTCAAGATATTT.

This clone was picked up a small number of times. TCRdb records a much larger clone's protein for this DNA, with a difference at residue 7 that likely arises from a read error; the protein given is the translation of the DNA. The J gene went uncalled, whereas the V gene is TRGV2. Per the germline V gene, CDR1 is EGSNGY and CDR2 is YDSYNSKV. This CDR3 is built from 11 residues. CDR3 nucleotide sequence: TGTGCCACCTGGGACGGGAAAACGATGACGTTT. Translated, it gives CATWDGKTMTF.

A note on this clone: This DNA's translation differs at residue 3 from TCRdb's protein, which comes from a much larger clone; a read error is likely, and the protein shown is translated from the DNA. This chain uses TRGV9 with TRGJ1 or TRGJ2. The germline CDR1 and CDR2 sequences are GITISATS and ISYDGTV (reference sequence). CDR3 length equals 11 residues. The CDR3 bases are TGTGCCTGGTGGGAGACCCCGGGGAAACTCTTT. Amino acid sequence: CAWWETPGKLF.

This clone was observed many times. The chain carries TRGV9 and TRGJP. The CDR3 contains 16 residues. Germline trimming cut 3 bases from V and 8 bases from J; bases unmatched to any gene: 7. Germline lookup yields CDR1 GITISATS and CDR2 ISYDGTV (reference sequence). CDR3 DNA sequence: TGTGCCTTGTGGGAGCCAAATCAGTTGGGCAAAAAAATCAAGGTATTT. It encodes CALWEPNQLGKKIKVF.

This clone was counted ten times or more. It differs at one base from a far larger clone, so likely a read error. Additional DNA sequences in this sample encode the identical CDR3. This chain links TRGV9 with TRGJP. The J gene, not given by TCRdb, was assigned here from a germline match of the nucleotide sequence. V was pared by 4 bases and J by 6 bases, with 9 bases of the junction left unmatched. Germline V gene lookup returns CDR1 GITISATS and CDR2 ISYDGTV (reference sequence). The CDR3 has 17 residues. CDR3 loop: CALWEAGRELGKKIKVF. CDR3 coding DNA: TGTGCCTTGTGGGAAGCGGGACGAGAGTTGGGCAAAAAAATCAAGGTATTT.

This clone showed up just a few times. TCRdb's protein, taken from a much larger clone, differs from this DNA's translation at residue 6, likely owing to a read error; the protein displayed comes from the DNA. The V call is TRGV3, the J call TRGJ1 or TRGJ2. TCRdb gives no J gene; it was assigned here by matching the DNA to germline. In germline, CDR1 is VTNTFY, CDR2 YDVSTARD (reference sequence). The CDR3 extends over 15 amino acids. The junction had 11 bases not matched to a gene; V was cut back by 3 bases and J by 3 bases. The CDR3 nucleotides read TGTGCCACCTGGGACGGGCTTCGGGTTTATTATAAGAAACTCTTT. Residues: CATWDGLRVYYKKLF.

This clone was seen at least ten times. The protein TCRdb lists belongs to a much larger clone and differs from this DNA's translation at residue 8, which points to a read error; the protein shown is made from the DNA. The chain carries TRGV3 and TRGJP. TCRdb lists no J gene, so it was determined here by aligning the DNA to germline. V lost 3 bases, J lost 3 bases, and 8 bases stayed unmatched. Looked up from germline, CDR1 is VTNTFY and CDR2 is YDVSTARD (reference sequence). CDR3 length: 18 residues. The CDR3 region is CATWDVSAQELGKKIKVF. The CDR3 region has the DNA TGTGCCACCTGGGACGTGTCAGCGCAAGAGTTGGGCAAAAAAATCAAGGTATTT.

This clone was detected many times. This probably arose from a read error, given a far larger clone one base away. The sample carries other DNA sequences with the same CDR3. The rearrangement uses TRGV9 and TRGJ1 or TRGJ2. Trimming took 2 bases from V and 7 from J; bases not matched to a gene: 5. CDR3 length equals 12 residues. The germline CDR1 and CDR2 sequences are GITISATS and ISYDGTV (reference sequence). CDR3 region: CALWEGYYKKLF. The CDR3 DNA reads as TGTGCCTTGTGGGAGGGTTACTATAAGAAACTCTTT.

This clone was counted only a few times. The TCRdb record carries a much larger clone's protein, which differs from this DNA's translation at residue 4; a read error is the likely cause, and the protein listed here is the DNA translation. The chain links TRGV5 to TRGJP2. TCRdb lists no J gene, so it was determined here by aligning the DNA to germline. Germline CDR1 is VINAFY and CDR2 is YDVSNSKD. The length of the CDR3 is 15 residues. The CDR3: CATLDSSRSDWIKTF. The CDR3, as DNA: TGTGCCACCTTGGACAGTTCACGTAGTGATTGGATCAAGACGTTT.

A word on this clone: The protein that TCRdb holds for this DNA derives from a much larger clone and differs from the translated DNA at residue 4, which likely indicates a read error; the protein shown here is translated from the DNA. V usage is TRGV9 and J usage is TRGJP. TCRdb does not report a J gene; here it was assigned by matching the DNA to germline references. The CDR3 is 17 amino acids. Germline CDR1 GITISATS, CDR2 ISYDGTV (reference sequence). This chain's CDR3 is CALREDSQELGKKIKVF. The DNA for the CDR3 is TGTGCCTTGCGGGAGGACTCTCAAGAGTTGGGCAAAAAAATCAAGGTATTT.

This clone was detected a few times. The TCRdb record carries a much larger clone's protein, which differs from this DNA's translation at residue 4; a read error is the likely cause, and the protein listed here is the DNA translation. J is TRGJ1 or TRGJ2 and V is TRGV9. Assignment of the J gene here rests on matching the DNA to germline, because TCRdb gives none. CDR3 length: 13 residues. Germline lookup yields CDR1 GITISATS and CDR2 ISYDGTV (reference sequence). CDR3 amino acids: CALREVHTHKKLF. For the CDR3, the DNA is TGTGCCTTGCGGGAGGTGCATACTCATAAGAAACTCTTT.

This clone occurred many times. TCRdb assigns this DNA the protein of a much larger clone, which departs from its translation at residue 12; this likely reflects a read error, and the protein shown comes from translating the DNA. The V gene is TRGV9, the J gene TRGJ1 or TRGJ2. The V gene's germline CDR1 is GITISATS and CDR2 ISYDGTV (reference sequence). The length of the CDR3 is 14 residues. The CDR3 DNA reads TGTGCCTTGTGGGAGGAATTCAAATATTATAAGAGACTCTTT. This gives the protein CALWEEFKYYKRLF.

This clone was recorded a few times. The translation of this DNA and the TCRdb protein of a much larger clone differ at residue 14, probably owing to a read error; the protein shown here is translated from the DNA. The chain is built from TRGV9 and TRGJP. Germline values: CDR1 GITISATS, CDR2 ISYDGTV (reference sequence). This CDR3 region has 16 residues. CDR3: CALWEGDELGKKIRVF. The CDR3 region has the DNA TGTGCCTTGTGGGAGGGCGATGAGTTGGGCAAAAAAATCAGGGTATTT.

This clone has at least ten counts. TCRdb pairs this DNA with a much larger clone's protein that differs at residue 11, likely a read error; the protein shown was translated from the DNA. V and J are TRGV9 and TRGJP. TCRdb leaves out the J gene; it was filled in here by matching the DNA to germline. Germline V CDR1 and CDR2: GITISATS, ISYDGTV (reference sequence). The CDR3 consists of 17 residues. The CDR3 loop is CALWEVREELSKKIKVF. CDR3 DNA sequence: TGTGCCTTGTGGGAGGTGCGGGAAGAGTTGAGCAAAAAAATCAAGGTATTT.

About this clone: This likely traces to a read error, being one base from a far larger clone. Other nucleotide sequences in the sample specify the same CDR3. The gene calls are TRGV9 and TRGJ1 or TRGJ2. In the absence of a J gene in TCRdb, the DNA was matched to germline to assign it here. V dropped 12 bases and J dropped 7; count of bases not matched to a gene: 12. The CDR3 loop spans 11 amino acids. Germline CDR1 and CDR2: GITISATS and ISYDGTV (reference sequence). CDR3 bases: TGTGCCCTGAGAGGGAGATATAAGAAACTCTTT. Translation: CALRGRYKKLF.

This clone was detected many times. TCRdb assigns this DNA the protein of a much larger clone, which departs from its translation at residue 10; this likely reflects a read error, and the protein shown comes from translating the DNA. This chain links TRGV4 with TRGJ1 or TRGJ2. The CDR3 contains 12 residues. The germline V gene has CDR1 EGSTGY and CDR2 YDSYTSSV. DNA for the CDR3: TGTGCCACCTGGAAGAATTATTATAAGAGACTCTTT. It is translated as CATWKNYYKRLF.

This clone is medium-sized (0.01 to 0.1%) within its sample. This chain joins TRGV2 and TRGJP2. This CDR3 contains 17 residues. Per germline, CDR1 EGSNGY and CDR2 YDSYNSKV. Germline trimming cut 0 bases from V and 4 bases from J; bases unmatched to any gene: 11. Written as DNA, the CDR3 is TGTGCCACCTGGGACGGGCCAGATCCCGTTAGTGATTGGATCAAGACGTTT. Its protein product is CATWDGPDPVSDWIKTF.

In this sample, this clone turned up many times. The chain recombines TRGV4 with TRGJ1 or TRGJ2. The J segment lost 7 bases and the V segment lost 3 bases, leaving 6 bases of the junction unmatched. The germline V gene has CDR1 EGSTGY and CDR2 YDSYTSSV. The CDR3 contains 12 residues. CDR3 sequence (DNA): TGTGCCACCTGGGATCCCTACTATAAGAAACTCTTT. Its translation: CATWDPYYKKLF.

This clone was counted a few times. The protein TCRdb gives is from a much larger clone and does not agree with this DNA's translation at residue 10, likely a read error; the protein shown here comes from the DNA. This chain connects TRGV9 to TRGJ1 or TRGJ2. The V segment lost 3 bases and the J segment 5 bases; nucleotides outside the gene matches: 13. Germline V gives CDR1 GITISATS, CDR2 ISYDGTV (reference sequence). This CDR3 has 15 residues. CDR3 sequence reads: CALWESKAPHYKKLF. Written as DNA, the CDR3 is TGTGCCTTGTGGGAGTCTAAAGCGCCACATTATAAGAAACTCTTT.